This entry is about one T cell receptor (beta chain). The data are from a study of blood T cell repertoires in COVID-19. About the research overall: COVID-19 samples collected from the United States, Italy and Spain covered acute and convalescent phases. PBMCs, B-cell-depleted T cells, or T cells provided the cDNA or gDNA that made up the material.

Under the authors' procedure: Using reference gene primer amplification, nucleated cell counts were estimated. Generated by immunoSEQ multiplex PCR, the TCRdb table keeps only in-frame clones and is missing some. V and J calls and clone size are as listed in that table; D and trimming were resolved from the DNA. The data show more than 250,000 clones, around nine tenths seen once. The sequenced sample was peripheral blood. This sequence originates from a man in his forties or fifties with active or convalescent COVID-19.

CDR3 residues: CASSIDLVRNYGYTF. CDR3 sequence (DNA): TGTGCCAGTAGTATAGATCTGGTCAGAAACTATGGCTACACCTTC. The chain links TRBV19 to TRBJ1-2; D ambiguous. CDR3 length: 15 amino acids. CDR1 LNHDA and CDR2 SQIVND come from the germline V gene (reference sequence). Trimming removed 0 bases at V and 2 bases at J, with 10 bases between.